This TCR beta chain was found in a study of blood T cell repertoires in COVID-19. Whole-study context: The cDNA or gDNA used as material had been derived from T cells, B-cell-depleted T cells, or PBMCs.

This table comes from immunoSEQ multiplex PCR, and its TCRdb copy is limited to in-frame clones, with some not included. In the table there are some 260,000 clones, 82% of which are singletons. Trimming stripped 0 bases from V and 3 bases from J, with 12 bases between. Germline CDR1 reads MNHNY; CDR2 reads SVGAGI (reference sequence). There are 15 residues in the CDR3. This TCR was recovered from a woman in her late teens or twenties with acute or convalescent COVID-19. Sequences were obtained from peripheral blood. The chain combines TRBV6-6 with TRBJ2-7; tentatively, D is TRBD1 (5 bases). CDR3 protein: CASSYSDIRNYEQYF. CDR3 nucleotide sequence: TGTGCCAGCAGTTACTCGGACATTAGAAACTACGAGCAGTACTTC.